These T cell receptor beta chains were read from a single sample in a study of glioma-infiltrating T cells after dendritic cell vaccination. Profiled with immunoSEQ multiplex PCR; TCRdb holds only in-frame clones, not every one. Counted here are 93,000 or so clones, approximately 81% occurring once; the ten biggest clones make up less than 7%. Sample: blood, taken before dendritic cell vaccination. These receptor sequences come from a human donor with glioblastoma. Both conserved end residues are part of each CDR3. A D gene is named only where the DNA matches it firmly. Expanded clones are given a class, and other clones once, few, many or no size at all.

V: TRBV5-1
J: TRBJ2-5
D: NA
size: few
DNA: TGCGCCAGCAGCTTGTTCGGGTCCACGGGGGAGACCCAGTACTTC
CDR3: CASSLFGSTGETQYF

V: TRBV19
J: TRBJ1-4
D: TRBD1
size: NA
DNA: TGTGCCAGTAGTCTTCAGGGGGCGACTAATGAAAAACTGTTTTTT
CDR3: CASSLQGATNEKLFF

V: TRBV18
J: TRBJ1-1
D: NA
size: NA
DNA: TGTGCCAGCTCACTAAAACAGGGTTTGGACACTGAAGCTTTCTTT
CDR3: CASSLKQGLDTEAFF

V: TRBV5-1
J: TRBJ2-1
D: NA
size: NA
DNA: TGCGCCAGCAGCGAGGAGGGGTTCGGCTACAATGAGCAGTTCTTC
CDR3: CASSEEGFGYNEQFF

V: TRBV6-5
J: TRBJ1-5
D: TRBD1
size: once
DNA: TGTGCCAGCAAGTACAGGGGAGGAAGCAATCAGCCCCAGCATTTT
CDR3: CASKYRGGSNQPQHF

V: TRBV30
J: TRBJ1-3
D: NA
size: many
DNA: TGTGCCTGGACCAGGGACTCTGGAAACACCATATATTTT
CDR3: CAWTRDSGNTIYF

V: TRBV5-4
J: TRBJ2-4
D: NA
size: NA
DNA: TGTGCCAGCAGCACCCGGGAGAAAAACATTCAGTACTTC
CDR3: CASSTREKNIQYF

V: TRBV6-5
J: TRBJ2-7
D: NA
size: NA
DNA: TGTGCCAGCAGTTACTCGAGAGTCGGAGGCGAGCAGTACTTC
CDR3: CASSYSRVGGEQYF

V: TRBV27
J: TRBJ1-2
D: NA
size: NA
DNA: TGTGCCAGCACCCTTCGGGCGGGGGTTGGGGGGTATGGCTACACCTTC
CDR3: CASTLRAGVGGYGYTF

V: TRBV7-9
J: TRBJ1-2
D: NA
size: NA
DNA: TGTGCCAGCAGCGCCCCCTCGGAGGCTAACTATGGCTACACCTTC
CDR3: CASSAPSEANYGYTF

V: TRBV5-1
J: TRBJ1-1
D: TRBD1
size: NA
DNA: TGCGCCAGCAGCCGAGGACAGGGGAACACTGAAGCTTTCTTT
CDR3: CASSRGQGNTEAFF

V: TRBV5-8
J: TRBJ2-3
D: TRBD2
size: NA
DNA: TGTGCCAGCAGCTCCGGGAGGGTCGCCCTCACAGATACGCAGTATTTT
CDR3: CASSSGRVALTDTQYF

V: TRBV18
J: TRBJ1-2
D: NA
size: NA
DNA: TGTGCCAGCTACAGCCTCCCGGACTCTGGCTACACCTTC
CDR3: CASYSLPDSGYTF

V: TRBV6-1
J: TRBJ2-3
D: NA
size: NA
DNA: TGTGCCAGCAGTGATTCTTTCACAGATACGCAGTATTTT
CDR3: CASSDSFTDTQYF

V: TRBV28
J: TRBJ1-2
D: NA
size: once
DNA: TGTGCCAGCAGTTTATTTGCGAGCAGGGGCTACACCTTC
CDR3: CASSLFASRGYTF

V: TRBV5-6
J: TRBJ1-2
D: TRBD1
size: NA
DNA: TGTGCCAGCAGCTTGGATCACAGGGGCGTCAACTATGGCTACACCTTC
CDR3: CASSLDHRGVNYGYTF

V: TRBV4-1
J: TRBJ1-6
D: NA
size: NA
DNA: TGCGCCAGCAGCCAAGATCTCCAGAGGGCGAACGGGTCACCCCTCCACTTT
CDR3: CASSQDLQRANGSPLHF

V: TRBV19
J: TRBJ1-1
D: NA
size: NA
DNA: TGTGCCAGTAGTATAGTTAAGCACCGGGGGGCTGAAGCTTTCTTT
CDR3: CASSIVKHRGAEAFF

V: TRBV10-3
J: TRBJ2-2
D: TRBD2
size: NA
DNA: TGTGCCACCATGGGGGGGTCCAGGGACACCGGGGAGCTGTTTTTT
CDR3: CATMGGSRDTGELFF

V: TRBV5-1
J: TRBJ2-2
D: TRBD2
size: NA
DNA: TGCGCCAGCAGCTTGACGCCTAGCGGGGGTTTTTCCGGGGAGCTGTTTTTT
CDR3: CASSLTPSGGFSGELFF

V: TRBV6-1
J: TRBJ1-5
D: NA
size: NA
DNA: TGTGCCACCTTCGCCCGGGGGAATAGCAATCAGCCCCAGCATTTT
CDR3: CATFARGNSNQPQHF

V: TRBV28
J: TRBJ2-7
D: NA
size: NA
DNA: TGTGCCAGCAGTTTATTAAGGGGGTTCTCCTACGAGCAGTACTTC
CDR3: CASSLLRGFSYEQYF

V: TRBV10-3
J: TRBJ1-2
D: NA
size: NA
DNA: TGTGCCACCCAGGCACAGGGCCTGGAGAACTATGGCTACACCTTC
CDR3: CATQAQGLENYGYTF

V: TRBV5-4
J: TRBJ2-3
D: TRBD2
size: NA
DNA: TGTGCCAGCAGCCCAGGACTAGCGGGAGTCACAGATACGCAGTATTTT
CDR3: CASSPGLAGVTDTQYF

V: TRBV5-1
J: TRBJ2-3
D: NA
size: NA
DNA: TGCGCCAGCAGCTTGGCCCTAGAGGCCCTCACAGATACGCAGTATTTT
CDR3: CASSLALEALTDTQYF

V: TRBV6-6
J: TRBJ2-2
D: NA
size: NA
DNA: TGTGCCAGCACCAAGGAGGTCACCGGGGAGCTGTTTTTT
CDR3: CASTKEVTGELFF

V: TRBV4-1
J: TRBJ2-1
D: TRBD2
size: NA
DNA: TGCGCCAGCAGCCAAGGGCCCCACCTTACTAGCGGGAGGGCCCATGAGCAGTTCTTC
CDR3: CASSQGPHLTSGRAHEQFF

V: TRBV7-9
J: TRBJ1-2
D: NA
size: once
DNA: TGTGCCAGCAGCTTGGGGACATATGGCTACACCTTC
CDR3: CASSLGTYGYTF

V: TRBV27
J: TRBJ1-5
D: NA
size: few
DNA: TGTGCCAGCAGGGCCGTACAGGGAAACAATCAGCCCCAGCATTTT
CDR3: CASRAVQGNNQPQHF

V: TRBV5-4
J: TRBJ2-3
D: NA
size: NA
DNA: TGTGCCAGCAGCTTACAGGGCGGGAGTGGCACAGATACGCAGTATTTT
CDR3: CASSLQGGSGTDTQYF

V: TRBV5-1
J: TRBJ1-3
D: NA
size: NA
DNA: TGCGCCAGCTCCAGCCAGGGCTTTGGAAACACCATATATTTT
CDR3: CASSSQGFGNTIYF

V: TRBV4-1
J: TRBJ1-2
D: TRBD1
size: NA
DNA: TGCGCCAGCAGCCAAGCCCTAGAAACAGGGGTAGGCTACACCTTC
CDR3: CASSQALETGVGYTF

V: TRBV27
J: TRBJ1-4
D: TRBD1
size: NA
DNA: TGTGCCAGCATGAGGCGGCATCCGAGGACAGGGGCGGGGAATGAAAAACTGTTTTTT
CDR3: CASMRRHPRTGAGNEKLFF

V: TRBV2
J: TRBJ1-1
D: NA
size: NA
DNA: TGTGCCAGCTTGACAGGATGGGACACTGAAGCTTTCTTT
CDR3: CASLTGWDTEAFF

V: TRBV5-1
J: TRBJ2-1
D: NA
size: NA
DNA: TGCGCCAGCAGCTTGATTCCTAGTTACAATGAGCAGTTCTTC
CDR3: CASSLIPSYNEQFF

V: TRBV6-1
J: TRBJ2-1
D: TRBD1
size: NA
DNA: TGTGCCAGCAGCTACGGACAGGGGGCTTCTGATGAGCAGTTCTTC
CDR3: CASSYGQGASDEQFF

V: TRBV7-9
J: TRBJ1-6
D: NA
size: NA
DNA: TGTGCCTCGACGGCGGGGGATTCACCCCTCCACTTT
CDR3: CASTAGDSPLHF

V: TRBV18
J: TRBJ2-3
D: TRBD1
size: NA
DNA: TGTGCCAGCTCACTTAACAGGGGAGTAAGCACAGATACGCAGTATTTT
CDR3: CASSLNRGVSTDTQYF

V: TRBV7-3
J: TRBJ2-1
D: NA
size: NA
DNA: TGTGCCAGCAGCGAACGACGGGGGGAGCAGTTCTTC
CDR3: CASSERRGEQFF

V: TRBV19
J: TRBJ2-7
D: TRBD1
size: NA
DNA: TGTGCCAGTAGTATAAGAGGTCCGGGTTACGGGACAGGGGCTTCCTACGAGCAGTACTTC
CDR3: CASSIRGPGYGTGASYEQYF

V: TRBV18
J: TRBJ2-1
D: TRBD1
size: once
DNA: TGTGCCAGCTTCCTGACAGGGGGGGCCTACAATGAGCAGTTCTTC
CDR3: CASFLTGGAYNEQFF

V: TRBV2
J: TRBJ1-4
D: NA
size: few
DNA: TGTGCCAGCCTAAGACTAGCAACTAATGAAAAACTGTTTTTT
CDR3: CASLRLATNEKLFF

V: TRBV7-3
J: TRBJ2-7
D: TRBD1
size: NA
DNA: TGTGCCTACAAGGGAGAGGGACAGGGGACCTACGAGCAGTACTTC
CDR3: CAYKGEGQGTYEQYF

V: TRBV9
J: TRBJ2-5
D: TRBD2
size: NA
DNA: TGTGCCAGCAGTGACGGGACTAGCGCAGTAGAGACCCAGTACTTC
CDR3: CASSDGTSAVETQYF

V: TRBV9
J: TRBJ2-1
D: TRBD1
size: NA
DNA: TGTGCCAGCAGCGTAGAAAGTTCGGACAGGGAGAAGTTCTTC
CDR3: CASSVESSDREKFF

V: TRBV6-6
J: TRBJ2-5
D: TRBD2
size: NA
DNA: TGTGCCAGCAGGCGACTAGCGGGAGTCCAAGAGACCCAGTACTTC
CDR3: CASRRLAGVQETQYF

V: TRBV6-6
J: TRBJ1-2
D: NA
size: few
DNA: TGTGCCAGCAGCCCAGAGGCTAACTATGGCTACACCTTC
CDR3: CASSPEANYGYTF

V: TRBV19
J: TRBJ2-1
D: TRBD1
size: few
DNA: TGTGCCAGTAGTAGGGGACAGGGGGTTGGGGGCAGTGAGCAGTTCTTC
CDR3: CASSRGQGVGGSEQFF

V: TRBV5-6
J: TRBJ2-7
D: NA
size: NA
DNA: TGTGCCAGCAGCTTGCGCGGGTCTGCCGAGCAGTACTTC
CDR3: CASSLRGSAEQYF

V: TRBV19
J: TRBJ2-1
D: NA
size: NA
DNA: TGTGCCAGTAACCCGCTGATGGGGCCGATGGGGAATGAGCAGTTCTTC
CDR3: CASNPLMGPMGNEQFF

V: TRBV5-1
J: TRBJ2-3
D: NA
size: few
DNA: TGCGCCAGCAGCTTTCTAGCGAGCACAGATACGCAGTATTTT
CDR3: CASSFLASTDTQYF